Presented here are 25 T cell receptor beta chains from one specimen sequenced in a study of T-cell memory formation after mild COVID-19. MiXCR, run by TCRdb on the 5' RACE reads, gives a single entry per CDR3 protein. This sample carries about 560,000 distinct CDR3 sequences, approximately 21% of them seen once, and the ten largest clones take under 8.5%. The sample comprised PBMCs or a T cell subset sorted from them (not recorded which). The receptors were gathered from an adult woman who had mild COVID-19 (a few samples of this study predate the infection). Cell type and time point are not known.

In DNA, the CDR3 is TGTGCCAGCAGCTTAGATATGCGCGGGAGCACAGATACGCAGTATTTT. It encodes CASSLDMRGSTDTQYF. V usage is TRBV7-6 and J usage is TRBJ2-3, with a tentative D call TRBD2 (5 bases). Germline V gene data show CDR1 as SGHVS and CDR2 as FNYEAQ. Trimming removed 1 base at V and 0 bases at J, with 11 bases between. This CDR3 has 16 amino acids. Full variable domain (remainder filled in from reference TRBV7-6 and TRBJ2-3): GAGVSQSPRYKVTKRGQDVALRCDPISGHVSLYWYRQALGQGPEFLTYFNYEAQQDKSGLPNDRFSAERPEGSISTLTIQRTEQRDSAMYRCASSLDMRGSTDTQYFGPGTRLTVL.

V gene TRBV5-1 combines with J gene TRBJ2-5, with D possibly being TRBD1 or TRBD2 (6 bases each). This CDR3 has 13 amino acids. The V end was cut by 6 bases, the J end by 2 bases, with 11 bases between. CDR1 is SGHRS and CDR2 is YFSETQ in the germline V gene. In DNA, the CDR3 is TGCGCCAGCAAAAGGAGGGGGCAAGAGACCCAGTACTTC. Translating it yields CASKRRGQETQYF.

This clonotype came up a few times. The rearrangement joins TRBV2 to TRBJ2-7, with 7 nucleotides matching TRBD2. The CDR3 contains 13 residues. CDR1 is SNHLY, CDR2 FYNNEI, per germline. V gave up 7 bases and J gave up 1 base; unmatched junction bases: 4. The CDR3 bases are TGTGCCAGCACGCGGGGGATTTCCTACGAGCAGTACTTC. Protein: CASTRGISYEQYF.

The sample holds a few counts of this clonotype. This sequence joins TRBV5-1 and TRBJ1-2; tentative D call: TRBD1 (6 bases). The CDR3 length is 15 residues. The V end lost 4 bases, the J end lost 3 bases, and 16 bases lay between the germline ends. CDR1 and CDR2 from the germline V gene are SGHRS and YFSETQ. The CDR3 reads CASSAGHTRDYGYTF. In DNA, the CDR3 is TGCGCCAGCAGCGCGGGACACACGAGGGACTATGGCTACACCTTC.

This clonotype has only a few counts. The chain combines TRBV20-1 with TRBJ2-1, with 9 bases identical to TRBD2. CDR1 is DFQATT, CDR2 SNEGSKA, per germline (reference sequence). This CDR3 has 17 residues. V lost 2 bases and J lost 5; bases outside the gene matches: 13. This chain's CDR3 is CSARPGLALRKHNEQFF. CDR3 nucleotides: TGCAGTGCTAGACCGGGACTAGCCCTCCGGAAACACAATGAGCAGTTCTTC.

V gene TRBV29-1 combines with J gene TRBJ1-1, with a tentative D call TRBD1 (6 bases). Trimming left V 6 bases short and J 3 bases short, with 14 bases between. The CDR3 is made up of 13 amino acids. Germline V gives CDR1 SQVTM, CDR2 ANQGSEA. The CDR3 region is CSVRSGEHTEAFF. The DNA of the CDR3 is TGCAGCGTGAGGTCAGGGGAACACACTGAAGCTTTCTTT.

The rearrangement uses TRBV18 and TRBJ2-7, with a tentative D call TRBD1 (6 bases). The CDR3 extends over 14 amino acids. Trimming removed 8 bases from V and 0 bases from J, with 14 bases in between. Germline V CDR1 and CDR2: KGHSH, LQKENI. CDR3 in amino acids: CASASTGSSYEQYF. The CDR3 coding sequence is TGTGCCAGCGCCTCGACAGGCAGCTCCTACGAGCAGTACTTC.

There are a few counts of this clonotype. The chain couples TRBV2 to TRBJ2-1; tentatively, D is TRBD2 (5 bases). The ends were cut back, 6 bases at V and 0 bases at J, with 12 bases in the middle. The length of the CDR3 is 15 residues. Germline-derived CDR1 and CDR2 are SNHLY and FYNNEI. In DNA, the CDR3 is TGTGCCAGCAGGGTGGACTTAATCTCCTACAATGAGCAGTTCTTC. Translation gives CASRVDLISYNEQFF.

This clonotype was observed a handful of times. V usage is TRBV4-3 and J usage is TRBJ2-2; 7 bases line up with TRBD1. The CDR3 is made up of 16 amino acids. The ends lost 0 bases at V and 2 bases at J; junction bases unmatched: 3. Germline values: CDR1 LGHNA, CDR2 YSLEER. CDR3 residues: CASSQDHRGNTGELFF. In DNA, the CDR3 is TGCGCCAGCAGCCAAGATCACAGGGGTAACACCGGGGAGCTGTTTTTT.

The V gene is TRBV28, the J gene TRBJ1-3; no definite D call. Looked up from germline, CDR1 is MDHEN and CDR2 is SYDVKM. This CDR3 region has 14 residues. V was cut by 3 bases and J by 0 bases, with 6 bases left in between. CDR3: CASSFSGSGNTIYF. DNA for the CDR3: TGTGCCAGCAGTTTTTCGGGCTCTGGAAACACCATATATTTT.

This clonotype has more than one count but fewer than ten. The chain combines TRBV5-1 with TRBJ2-1; D uncertain. CDR1 and CDR2 from the germline V gene are SGHRS and YFSETQ. The germline V and J ends were trimmed by 4 bases and 4 bases, with 6 bases remaining between them. This CDR3 contains 12 residues. CDR3 sequence (DNA): TGCGCCAGCAGCCCAGAGTACAATGAGCAGTTCTTC. Protein: CASSPEYNEQFF.

The chain recombines TRBV15 with TRBJ1-6; perhaps TRBD1 as D (5 bases). Trimming took 2 bases from V and 10 from J, leaving 15 bases between them. In germline, CDR1 is LNHNV, CDR2 YYDKDF (reference sequence). The CDR3 contains 15 residues. DNA for the CDR3: TGTGCCACCAGCAGACGCCCCGGGGGAGGATCACCCCTCCACTTT. It yields the protein CATSRRPGGGSPLHF.

This clonotype came up a few times. This chain connects TRBV20-1 to TRBJ2-4, with D possibly matching TRBD1 (5 bases). This CDR3 comprises 12 residues. V was shortened by 2 bases and J by 9 bases, with 11 bases between the two germline ends. Germline CDR1 is DFQATT and CDR2 is SNEGSKA (reference sequence). The CDR3 sequence is CSARLQGGIQYF. Written as DNA, the CDR3 is TGCAGTGCTAGACTCCAGGGTGGCATTCAGTACTTC.

The chain is built from TRBV11-3 and TRBJ2-3; 13 nucleotides agree with TRBD2. The CDR3 covers 16 residues. The trim removed 4 bases at V and 4 bases at J, leaving 5 bases unmatched. Germline V gene lookup returns CDR1 SGHNT and CDR2 YENEEA. The CDR3 sequence: CASSWTSGSSADTQYF. Written as DNA, the CDR3 is TGTGCCAGCAGCTGGACTAGCGGGAGTAGCGCAGATACGCAGTATTTT.

The gene calls are TRBV2 and TRBJ2-3; 7 bases are shared with TRBD1. J was trimmed by 4 bases and V by 7 bases; bases with no gene match: 8. CDR1 and CDR2 from the germline V gene are SNHLY and FYNNEI. CDR3 length equals 14 residues. CDR3 sequence: CASTTGVFADTQYF. DNA for the CDR3: TGTGCCAGCACAACAGGGGTATTTGCAGATACGCAGTATTTT.

This clonotype was counted only a few times. The chain employs TRBV2 and TRBJ2-1, with 8 bases matching TRBD1. V gave up 10 bases and J gave up 1 base; unmatched junction bases: 6. This CDR3 has 14 residues. Germline-derived CDR1 and CDR2 are SNHLY and FYNNEI. For the CDR3, the DNA is TGTGCCAACACGGACAGGGCATCCTACAATGAGCAGTTCTTC. Amino acid sequence: CANTDRASYNEQFF.

The V call is TRBV29-1, the J call TRBJ2-7, with D perhaps assigned TRBD1 or TRBD2 (5 bases each). With 7 bases removed from V and 0 bases from J, the gap between germline ends came to 22 bases. The CDR3 runs 16 residues. CDR1 is SQVTM, CDR2 ANQGSEA, per germline. The CDR3 DNA is TGCAGCGCTACTAGGGCAGGGTACGCCAGCTCCTACGAGCAGTACTTC. Its protein is CSATRAGYASSYEQYF.

J is TRBJ2-7 and V is TRBV5-1; D is uncertain. This CDR3 spans 14 amino acids. Germline CDR1 is SGHRS and CDR2 is YFSETQ. Trimming removed 4 bases at V and 0 bases at J, with 11 bases between. CDR3 sequence (DNA): TGCGCCAGCAGCCCCTTACCGTCCTCCTACGAGCAGTACTTC. Translating it yields CASSPLPSSYEQYF.

In this sample, this clonotype turned up a few times. This chain links TRBV6-6 with TRBJ1-5; D not resolved. The V gene's germline CDR1 is MNHNY and CDR2 SVGAGI (reference sequence). CDR3 length: 14 amino acids. V lost 7 bases and J lost 1, with 11 bases in between. The CDR3 nucleotides read TGTGCCAGCACCCGAGACCCAAGCAATCAGCCCCAGCATTTT. As protein: CASTRDPSNQPQHF.

This clonotype showed up just a few times. The chain couples TRBV14 to TRBJ2-1; D is perhaps TRBD1 (5 bases). V shed 1 base and J shed 4 bases, with 17 bases lying between them. The CDR3 is 17 residues long. Looked up from germline, CDR1 is SGHDN and CDR2 is FVKESK. CDR3 amino acids: CASSQGRGHRVYNEQFF. CDR3 coding DNA: TGTGCCAGCAGCCAAGGAAGGGGTCATAGGGTTTACAATGAGCAGTTCTTC.

The chain recombines TRBV20-1 with TRBJ2-1; D unresolved. V was clipped by 8 bases and J by 6 bases, with 17 bases between them. This CDR3 spans 13 amino acids. The germline CDR1 and CDR2 sequences are DFQATT and SNEGSKA (reference sequence). The CDR3 protein is CSPRPGNSNEQFF. CDR3 DNA: TGCAGTCCCAGGCCCGGCAATTCCAATGAGCAGTTCTTC.

The V and J genes are TRBV7-8 and TRBJ1-5; 7 bases agree with TRBD1. J was trimmed by 5 bases and V by 3 bases; bases with no gene match: 10. CDR3 length: 16 amino acids. Germline values: CDR1 SGHVS, CDR2 FQNEAQ. The CDR3 sequence: CASSFSGTELYQPQHF. DNA of the CDR3: TGTGCCAGCAGCTTTTCCGGGACAGAGCTTTATCAGCCCCAGCATTTT.

This clonotype has only a few counts. The chain couples TRBV18 to TRBJ2-3, with D perhaps being TRBD1 or TRBD2 (5 bases each). Germline CDR1 and CDR2: KGHSH and LQKENI. V was clipped by 3 bases and J by 4 bases, with 14 bases between them. This CDR3 has 15 amino acids. CDR3 in amino acids: CASSPQRGRADTQYF. CDR3 coding DNA: TGTGCCAGCTCACCTCAACGGGGACGGGCAGATACGCAGTATTTT.

This clonotype was seen a few times. The J gene is TRBJ2-7, the V gene TRBV25-1; D may be TRBD2 (6 bases). Between the trimmed V and J ends, which lost 6 bases and 2 bases, there was a span of 11 bases. CDR1 is MGHDK and CDR2 is SYGVNS in the germline V gene. CDR3 length equals 13 residues. In nucleotides, the CDR3 is TGTGCCAGCAGCAAACGCGGGGCCTACGAGCAGTACTTC. Translated: CASSKRGAYEQYF.

The chain links TRBV6-2 or TRBV6-3 to TRBJ1-2; D not certain. The CDR3 totals 14 residues. V was clipped by 5 bases and J by 4 bases, with 14 bases between them. The germline CDR1 and CDR2 sequences are MNHEY and SVGEGT. CDR3: CASSSRPGVYGYTF. In DNA form, the CDR3 reads TGTGCCAGCAGTAGCAGACCAGGCGTCTATGGCTACACCTTC.